The entry below gives a single T cell receptor beta chain sequence along with its context. These data originate in a study of OX40 agonist ivuxolimab in advanced cancers. Germline-derived CDR1 and CDR2 are GTSNPN and SVGIG (reference sequence). V lost 1 base and J 3 bases, leaving 9 bases between the germline ends. The CDR3 extends over 13 amino acids. Sequencing used immunoSEQ multiplex PCR; TCRdb keeps in-frame clones, though not all of them. The table includes about 50,000 clones, 60% to 80% detected once. V and J are TRBV30 and TRBJ2-5, with D possibly being TRBD1 (6 bases). The source of this sequence is an adult with an advanced solid tumor such as melanoma, head and neck, liver or kidney cancer. The source material was CD4+ or CD8+ T cells sorted from blood, sampled in a trial of the OX40 agonist ivuxolimab. Here the CDR3 DNA reads TGTGCCTGGAGTGGACAGGCTAAAGAGACCCAGTACTTC. Residues: CAWSGQAKETQYF.